This T cell receptor beta chain was observed in a study of OX40 agonist ivuxolimab in advanced cancers. Looking at the study overall: Dose-escalation patients suffered from hepatocellular carcinoma, melanoma, renal cell or head and neck cancer. A male proportion of more than 75% was recorded, with mean age about 60 years and range about 23 to 80.

Germline V gene lookup returns CDR1 SGHTA and CDR2 FQGTGA. The length of the CDR3 is 16 residues. Trimming took off 2 bases at V and 5 bases at J, with 18 bases between the two ends. Assay used: immunoSEQ multiplex PCR; TCRdb lists only in-frame clones, some missing. The sample consists of about 30,000 clones, around 82% of them appearing once. V gene TRBV7-3 combines with J gene TRBJ2-5, with D perhaps TRBD1 (6 bases). Sequencing was performed on CD4+ or CD8+ T cells sorted from blood, taken in a trial of the OX40 agonist ivuxolimab. The TCR comes from an adult with an advanced solid tumor such as melanoma, head and neck, liver or kidney cancer. CDR3 loop: CASSLGGQGLEETQYF. The DNA of the CDR3 is TGTGCCAGCAGCTTAGGCGGGCAGGGGCTGGAGGAGACCCAGTACTTC.